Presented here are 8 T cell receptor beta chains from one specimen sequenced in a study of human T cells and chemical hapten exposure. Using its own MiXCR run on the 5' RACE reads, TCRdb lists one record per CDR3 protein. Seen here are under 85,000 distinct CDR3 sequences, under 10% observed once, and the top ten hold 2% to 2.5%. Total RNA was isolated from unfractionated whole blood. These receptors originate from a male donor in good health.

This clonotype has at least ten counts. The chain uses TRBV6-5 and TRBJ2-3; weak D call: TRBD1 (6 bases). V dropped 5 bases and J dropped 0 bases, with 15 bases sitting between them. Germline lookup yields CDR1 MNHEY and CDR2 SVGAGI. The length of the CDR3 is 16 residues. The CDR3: CASSRQEIGSTDTQYF. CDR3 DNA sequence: TGTGCCAGCAGTCGACAGGAGATCGGAAGCACAGATACGCAGTATTTT.

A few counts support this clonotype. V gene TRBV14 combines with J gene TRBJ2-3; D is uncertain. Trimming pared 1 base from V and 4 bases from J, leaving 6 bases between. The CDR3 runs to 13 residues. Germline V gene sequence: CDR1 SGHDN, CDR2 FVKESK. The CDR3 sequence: CASSQVMSDTQYF. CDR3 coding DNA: TGTGCCAGCAGCCAAGTTATGTCAGATACGCAGTATTTT. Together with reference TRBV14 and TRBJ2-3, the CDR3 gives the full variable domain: EAGVTQFPSHSVIEKGQTVTLRCDPISGHDNLYWYRRVMGKEIKFLLHFVKESKQDESGMPNNRFLAERTGGTYSTLKVQPAELEDSGVYFCASSQVMSDTQYFGPGTRLTVL.

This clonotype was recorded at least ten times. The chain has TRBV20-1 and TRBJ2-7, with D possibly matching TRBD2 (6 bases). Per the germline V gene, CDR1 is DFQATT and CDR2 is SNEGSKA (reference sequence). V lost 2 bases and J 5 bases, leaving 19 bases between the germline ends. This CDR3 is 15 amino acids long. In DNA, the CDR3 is TGCAGTGCTAGATGGAAGACTAGGGCGCTCCACGAGCAGTACTTC. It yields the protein CSARWKTRALHEQYF.

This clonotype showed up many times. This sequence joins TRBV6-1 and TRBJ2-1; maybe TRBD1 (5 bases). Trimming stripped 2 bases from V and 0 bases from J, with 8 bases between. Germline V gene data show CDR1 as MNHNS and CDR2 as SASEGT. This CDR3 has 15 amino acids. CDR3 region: CASSETGSSYNEQFF. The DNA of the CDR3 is TGTGCCAGCAGTGAAACAGGTAGCTCCTACAATGAGCAGTTCTTC.

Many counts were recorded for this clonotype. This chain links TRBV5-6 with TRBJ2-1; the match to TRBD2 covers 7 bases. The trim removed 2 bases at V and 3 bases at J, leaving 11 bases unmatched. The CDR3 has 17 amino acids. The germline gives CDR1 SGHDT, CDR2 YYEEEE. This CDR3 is CASSFISGEGYYNEQFF. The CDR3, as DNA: TGTGCCAGCAGCTTTATCTCCGGGGAGGGTTACTACAATGAGCAGTTCTTC. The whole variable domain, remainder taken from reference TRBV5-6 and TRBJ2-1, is DAGVTQSPTHLIKTRGQQVTLRCSPKSGHDTVSWYQQALGQGPQFIFQYYEEEERQRGNFPDRFSGHQFPNYSSELNVNALLLGDSALYLCASSFISGEGYYNEQFFGPGTRLTVL.

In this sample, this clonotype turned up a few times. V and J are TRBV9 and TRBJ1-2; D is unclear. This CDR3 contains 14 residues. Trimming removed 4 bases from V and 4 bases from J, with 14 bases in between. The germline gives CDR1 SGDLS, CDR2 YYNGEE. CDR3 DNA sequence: TGTGCCAGCAGCTCCGAGGGAAGGGCCTATGGCTACACCTTC. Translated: CASSSEGRAYGYTF.

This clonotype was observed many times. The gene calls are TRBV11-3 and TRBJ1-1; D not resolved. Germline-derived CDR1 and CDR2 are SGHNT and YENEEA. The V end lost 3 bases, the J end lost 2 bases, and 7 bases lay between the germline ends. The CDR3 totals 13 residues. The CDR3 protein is CASSLEGNTEAFF. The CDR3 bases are TGTGCCAGCAGCTTGGAGGGTAACACTGAAGCTTTCTTT.

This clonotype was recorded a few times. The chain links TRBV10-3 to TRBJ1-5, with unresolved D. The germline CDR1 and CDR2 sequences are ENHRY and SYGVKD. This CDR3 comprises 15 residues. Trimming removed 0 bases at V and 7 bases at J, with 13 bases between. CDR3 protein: CAISESFGLPQPQHF. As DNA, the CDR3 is TGTGCCATCAGTGAGTCGTTTGGACTGCCCCAGCCCCAGCATTTT.